The 15 T cell receptor beta chains given below trace back to one sample, sequenced in a study of T cells in Graves' hyperthyroidism and ophthalmopathy. Researchers took RNA transcripts and amplified the TCR beta CDR3 regions from them. RT-PCR in the first round (using the HTBI primer set) targeted the TCR CDR3. Using its own MiXCR run on the multiplex PCR reads, TCRdb lists one record per CDR3 protein. The data contain a few hundred thousand distinct CDR3 sequences, roughly 15% of them seen just once; the ten biggest clones take up under 25%. Sample: blood. The receptors shown here come from a woman aged 60-75 years with Graves' ophthalmopathy.

This clonotype has a handful of counts. The chain uses TRBV20-1 and TRBJ2-7; 11 nucleotides agree with TRBD2. This CDR3 has 13 residues. J gave up 6 bases and V 6 bases, and 7 bases lay outside the gene matches. Germline loops: CDR1 DFQATT, CDR2 SNEGSKA (reference sequence). The CDR3 loop is CSATSGSPREQYF. As DNA, the CDR3 is TGCAGTGCCACTAGCGGGAGCCCGCGCGAGCAGTACTTC.

This clonotype was seen ten or more times. This rearrangement joins TRBV11-2 to TRBJ2-7; no clear D gene. CDR1 and CDR2 from the germline V gene are SGHAT and FQNNGV. Trimming left V 2 bases short and J 4 bases short, with 12 bases between. The CDR3 runs to 14 residues. The CDR3 bases are TGTGCCAGCAGCTTATCCAGAGAAGGGTACGAGCAGTACTTC. Translation: CASSLSREGYEQYF.

This chain uses TRBV10-2 with TRBJ2-2; no clear D gene. The germline gives CDR1 WSHSY, CDR2 SAAADI. The CDR3 spans 16 residues. Trimming took off 3 bases at V and 2 bases at J, with 13 bases between the two ends. The CDR3 loop is CASSEPKVFNTGELFF. For the CDR3, the DNA is TGCGCCAGCAGTGAACCAAAAGTCTTCAACACCGGGGAGCTGTTTTTT.

This clonotype came up many times. In DNA form, the CDR3 reads TGTGCCAGCAGTCCCTCGACAGGGTGGCTAGAGACCCAGTACTTC. Translation: CASSPSTGWLETQYF. The gene calls are TRBV27 and TRBJ2-5; TRBD1 matches 7 bases. There are 15 residues in the CDR3. Germline V gene data show CDR1 as MNHEY and CDR2 as SMNVEV (reference sequence). V lost 5 bases to trimming and J lost 4 bases; unmatched junction nucleotides: 10.

This clonotype showed up many times. The gene calls are TRBV28 and TRBJ2-3, with D perhaps matching TRBD2 (6 bases). The germline CDR1 and CDR2 sequences are MDHEN and SYDVKM. The germline V and J ends were trimmed by 6 bases and 2 bases, with 18 bases remaining between them. CDR3 length: 16 amino acids. The CDR3 here is CASSRELAEYTDTQYF. CDR3 DNA: TGTGCCAGCAGCCGAGAATTAGCGGAATACACAGATACGCAGTATTTT.

The rearrangement uses TRBV28 and TRBJ2-7; 11 nucleotides agree with TRBD1. Looked up from germline, CDR1 is MDHEN and CDR2 is SYDVKM. Unmatched junction bases numbered 5, after V lost 5 bases and J lost 2 bases. The CDR3 consists of 15 residues. The CDR3 protein is CASSPRTGGTYEQYF. CDR3 nucleotides: TGTGCCAGCAGTCCCCGGACAGGGGGCACCTACGAGCAGTACTTC.

This clonotype was picked up many times. The chain combines TRBV15 with TRBJ1-1; a possible D gene is TRBD1 (5 bases). CDR3 size: 15 residues. V was cut by 0 bases and J by 2 bases, with 10 bases left in between. Germline-derived CDR1 and CDR2 are LNHNV and YYDKDF (reference sequence). The CDR3 spells CATSRDPGGNTEAFF. The CDR3 coding sequence is TGTGCCACCAGCAGAGATCCGGGGGGTAACACTGAAGCTTTCTTT.

This clonotype was counted at least ten times. The J gene is TRBJ2-1, the V gene TRBV7-2, with 13 bases that match TRBD2. This CDR3 comprises 17 residues. The ends lost 5 bases at V and 5 bases at J; junction bases unmatched: 9. CDR1 is SGHTA and CDR2 is FQGNSA in the germline V gene. CDR3 loop: CASSKTSGRALNNEQFF. In nucleotides, the CDR3 is TGTGCCAGCAGCAAAACTAGCGGGAGGGCCCTCAACAATGAGCAGTTCTTC. Based on the CDR3 plus reference TRBV7-2 and TRBJ2-1, the full variable domain is GAGVSQSPSNKVTEKGKDVELRCDPISGHTALYWYRQSLGQGLEFLIYFQGNSAPDKSGLPSDRFSAERTGGSVSTLTIQRTQQEDSAVYLCASSKTSGRALNNEQFFGPGTRLTVL.

The chain joins TRBV4-1 to TRBJ2-3, with no clear D. The CDR3 contains 12 residues. V was clipped by 0 bases and J by 7 bases, with 5 bases between them. The germline V gene has CDR1 MGHRA and CDR2 YSYEKL. CDR3 DNA: TGCGCCAGCAGCCAAGATTCCTATACGCAGTATTTT. Translation gives CASSQDSYTQYF.

The V call is TRBV7-9, the J call TRBJ2-7, with 9 bases that match TRBD2. Germline lookup yields CDR1 SEHNR and CDR2 FQNEAQ (reference sequence). Unmatched junction bases numbered 5, after V lost 3 bases and J lost 5 bases. This CDR3 is built from 14 residues. The CDR3 nucleotides read TGTGCCAGCAGCTTGCGGGGGGGGGAGGACGAGCAGTACTTC. Its protein is CASSLRGGEDEQYF.

This clonotype was observed a handful of times. The chain is built from TRBV28 and TRBJ2-1, with a weak D call TRBD2 (6 bases). V lost 11 bases, J lost 5 bases, and 19 bases lay in between. Germline CDR1 MDHEN, CDR2 SYDVKM. The CDR3 is 14 residues long. CDR3 in amino acids: CAPTGLALDNEQFF. The CDR3 DNA follows: TGTGCCCCCACGGGGCTAGCGCTAGACAATGAGCAGTTCTTC.

This chain uses TRBV19 with TRBJ2-4; 8 nucleotides align to TRBD1. The trim removed 1 base at V and 8 bases at J, leaving 13 bases unmatched. Germline assignment: CDR1 LNHDA and CDR2 SQIVND (reference sequence). This CDR3 comprises 17 residues. CDR3 coding DNA: TGTGCCAGTAGTATAGCCCCGGTGACTCTACAGGGGGACATTCAGTACTTC. Its translation: CASSIAPVTLQGDIQYF.

This rearrangement joins TRBV20-1 to TRBJ1-1; D perhaps matches TRBD1 (6 bases). The germline gives CDR1 DFQATT, CDR2 SNEGSKA (reference sequence). This CDR3 comprises 13 residues. This chain's CDR3 is CSPVRDKNTEAFF. The CDR3, as DNA: TGCAGCCCTGTTCGGGACAAGAACACTGAAGCTTTCTTT.

This clonotype has ten or more counts. The chain uses TRBV11-2 and TRBJ2-7; D is ambiguous. There are 17 residues in the CDR3. The V and J ends lost 3 bases and 5 bases respectively, with 23 bases between them. Germline V gene lookup returns CDR1 SGHAT and CDR2 FQNNGV. CDR3 loop: CASSLAGRRAPWDEQYF. CDR3 sequence (DNA): TGTGCCAGCAGCTTGGCCGGGCGCCGGGCTCCCTGGGACGAGCAGTACTTC.

Ten or more counts support this clonotype. J is TRBJ2-1 and V is TRBV28; 10 bases map to TRBD2. Per the germline V gene, CDR1 is MDHEN and CDR2 is SYDVKM. Trimming removed 3 bases from V and 8 bases from J; junction bases left unmatched: 10. This CDR3 has 16 residues. CDR3 sequence reads: CASSLEPSGGSYEQFF. The CDR3, as DNA: TGTGCCAGCAGTTTGGAGCCTAGCGGGGGCTCTTATGAGCAGTTCTTC.